Only one count was recorded for the clone carrying this T cell receptor beta chain. The assay was immunoSEQ multiplex PCR, and TCRdb's table has in-frame clones only and misses some. The sample comprises some 410,000 clones, approximately 90% of which are singletons, and 5% to 7% rests with the top ten. The record originates from a study of control samples from healthy donors and cancer patients. In germline, CDR1 is PRHDT, CDR2 FYEKMQ (reference sequence). V gave up 5 bases and J gave up 4 bases; unmatched junction bases: 5. The CDR3 extends over 15 amino acids. This TCR was recovered from a man aged 35 to 55 with head and neck cancer. This chain uses TRBV13 with TRBJ2-1; 10 bases are shared with TRBD1. Material: PBMCs. This chain's CDR3 is CASSPGQGGYNEQFF. CDR3 coding DNA: TGTGCCAGCAGCCCAGGACAGGGGGGTTACAATGAGCAGTTCTTC.